The 13 T cell receptor beta chains listed next were all sequenced from one sample in a study of cytomegalovirus exposure and HLA in healthy donors. Data came from immunoSEQ multiplex PCR; TCRdb stores just in-frame clones and leaves some out. The table has roughly 63,000 clones, more than 80% seen once. The sample taken for sequencing was PBMCs. The receptors derive from a woman younger than 35 in good health and CMV-seronegative.

The count of this clone is one. The chain is built from TRBV28 and TRBJ2-1; tentative D call: TRBD2 (6 bases). This CDR3 spans 17 amino acids. Germline values: CDR1 MDHEN, CDR2 SYDVKM. Trimming removed 2 bases at V and 5 bases at J, with 19 bases between. The CDR3 is CASSLMGGLGRNNEQFF. Here the CDR3 DNA reads TGTGCCAGCAGTTTAATGGGGGGTCTGGGTCGCAACAATGAGCAGTTCTTC.

This chain links TRBV6-5 with TRBJ1-1; a weak D match, TRBD1 (6 bases). V gave up 6 bases and J gave up 0 bases, with 11 bases separating them. In germline, CDR1 is MNHEY, CDR2 SVGAGI. The CDR3 sequence is 14 residues long. The CDR3 DNA reads as TGTGCCAGCAGCTCAGGACAGATGAACACTGAAGCTTTCTTT. Amino acid sequence: CASSSGQMNTEAFF.

The sample holds a few counts of this clone. V is TRBV7-2 and J is TRBJ2-7; D remains ambiguous. This CDR3 has 11 amino acids. V shed 4 bases and J shed 4 bases, with 5 bases lying between them. CDR1 and CDR2 from the germline V gene are SGHTA and FQGNSA. The CDR3 here is CASSSLYEQYF. For the CDR3, the DNA is TGTGCCAGCAGCTCGCTATACGAGCAGTACTTC. Complete variable domain (other parts from reference TRBV7-2 and TRBJ2-7): GAGVSQSPSNKVTEKGKDVELRCDPISGHTALYWYRQSLGQGLEFLIYFQGNSAPDKSGLPSDRFSAERTGGSVSTLTIQRTQQEDSAVYLCASSSLYEQYFGPGTRLTVT.

The chain couples TRBV4-2 to TRBJ2-5; 8 bases are shared with TRBD2. The DNA end favors TRBJ2-7, so the J call may be wrong. The CDR3 runs to 15 residues. CDR1 is LGHNA and CDR2 is YNFKEQ in the germline V gene. The CDR3 region has the DNA TGTGCCAGCAGCCGCTGGACTAGCCCCAACTACGAGCAGTACTTC. It translates to CASSRWTSPNYEQYF.

The V gene is TRBV2, the J gene TRBJ2-7, with 9 bases aligning to TRBD1. With V trimmed by 6 bases and J by 0 bases, 6 bases remained unmatched. From germline, CDR1 is SNHLY and CDR2 FYNNEI. CDR3 length: 15 residues. The CDR3 DNA reads TGTGCCAGCAGACGCGACAGGGGGGACTCCTACGAGCAGTACTTC. It is translated as CASRRDRGDSYEQYF.

This clone was detected once. The J gene is TRBJ1-3, the V gene TRBV29-1; a weak D match, TRBD1 (6 bases). Trimming left V 7 bases short and J 0 bases short, with 13 bases between. This CDR3 is built from 14 residues. The germline CDR1 and CDR2 sequences are SQVTM and ANQGSEA. CDR3 coding DNA: TGCAGCGGAAGCAGGGGAAGCTCTGGAAACACCATATATTTT. Its translation: CSGSRGSSGNTIYF.

In this sample, this clone turned up once. The CDR3 region is CSVGQGAGSTDTQYF. The CDR3 DNA reads as TGCAGCGTTGGACAGGGGGCCGGTAGCACAGATACGCAGTATTTT. The chain combines TRBV29-1 with TRBJ2-3; 10 bases are shared with TRBD1. Germline loops: CDR1 SQVTM, CDR2 ANQGSEA. The CDR3 is made up of 15 amino acids. Trimming cost V 4 bases and J 0 bases; bases outside gene matches: 4.

V usage is TRBV2 and J usage is TRBJ2-6; a weak D match, TRBD1 (6 bases). The germline gives CDR1 SNHLY, CDR2 FYNNEI. There are 15 residues in the CDR3. V gave up 4 bases and J gave up 0 bases, with 7 bases separating them. The CDR3 protein is CASSGTVSGANVLTF. CDR3 bases: TGTGCCAGCAGTGGGACAGTCTCTGGGGCCAACGTCCTGACTTTC. The full variable domain, its missing parts supplied by reference TRBV2 and TRBJ2-6, is EPEVTQTPSHQVTQMGQEVILRCVPISNHLYFYWYRQILGQKVEFLVSFYNNEISEKSEIFDDQFSVERPDGSNFTLKIRSTKLEDSAMYFCASSGTVSGANVLTFGAGSRLTVL.

This clone was recorded only once. The chain recombines TRBV7-2 with TRBJ1-5, with 8 bases matching TRBD1. V lost 1 base to trimming and J lost 1 base; unmatched junction nucleotides: 9. The CDR3 spans 18 residues. The germline V gene has CDR1 SGHTA and CDR2 FQGNSA. Here the CDR3 DNA reads TGTGCCAGCAGCTTAGGGTCAGGGGGCAGAAGGAGCAATCAGCCCCAGCATTTT. It translates to CASSLGSGGRRSNQPQHF.

This clone was counted once. The rearrangement joins TRBV18 to TRBJ1-1, with D possibly matching TRBD1 (5 bases). CDR1 and CDR2 (germline): KGHSH, LQKENI. CDR3 length: 16 residues. V gave up 3 bases and J gave up 3 bases, with 17 bases separating them. This CDR3 reads CASSPSQGGLDTEAFF. The CDR3 DNA reads TGTGCCAGCTCACCCTCGCAGGGAGGATTGGACACTGAAGCTTTCTTT.

The chain employs TRBV19 and TRBJ2-7, with TRBD1 matching over 8 bases. CDR3 length: 16 residues. CDR1 and CDR2 from the germline V gene are LNHDA and SQIVND (reference sequence). V lost 0 bases, J lost 2 bases, and 6 bases stayed unmatched. CDR3 loop: CASSIDSDRGPYEQYF. CDR3 bases: TGTGCCAGTAGTATAGATTCCGACAGGGGACCCTACGAGCAGTACTTC.

The chain employs TRBV11-2 and TRBJ1-6, with D possibly TRBD1 on 5 matching bases. The CDR3 is made up of 16 amino acids. Germline V lookup: CDR1 SGHAT, CDR2 FQNNGV. Trimming cost V 5 bases and J 7 bases, with 18 bases left between them. CDR3 bases: TGTGCCAGCAGCGCGGGGGTTGGGGGAGTAAATTCACCCCTCCACTTT. It specifies CASSAGVGGVNSPLHF.

The chain has TRBV28 and TRBJ1-2, with D possibly TRBD1 on 5 matching bases. Trimming stripped 4 bases from V and 0 bases from J, with 9 bases between. Germline V CDR1 and CDR2: MDHEN, SYDVKM. The length of the CDR3 is 14 residues. DNA for the CDR3: TGTGCCAGCAGTTCGGACACCACTAACTATGGCTACACCTTC. Protein: CASSSDTTNYGYTF.